This T cell receptor beta chain was obtained from a study of T cell responses to AZD1222 COVID-19 vaccine. Study-wide results and limits: The sample set comprised mostly white British donors with more females, and clonal diversity was possibly underestimated. Only 5 or 6 people who got AZD1222 tested seropositive at baseline. Spike as a whole was targeted by vaccine-associated CD4 TCRs, dominant at 160-218 and 743-854.

V was pared by 0 bases and J by 5 bases, with 10 bases between. Per the germline V gene, CDR1 is GTSNPN and CDR2 is SVGIG (reference sequence). The CDR3 has 13 amino acids. Note on this clone: The antigen is unknown.

This table comes from immunoSEQ multiplex PCR, and its TCRdb copy is limited to in-frame clones, with some not included. The repertoire holds about 120,000 clones, with 80% to 95% as singletons. This receptor was taken from an adult in good health. This chain links TRBV30 with TRBJ1-2; D uncertain. Material: peripheral blood, obtained on day 0 of AZD1222 vaccination. CDR3: CAWSVSDHYGYTF. For the CDR3, the DNA is TGTGCCTGGAGTGTATCTGACCATTATGGCTACACCTTC.